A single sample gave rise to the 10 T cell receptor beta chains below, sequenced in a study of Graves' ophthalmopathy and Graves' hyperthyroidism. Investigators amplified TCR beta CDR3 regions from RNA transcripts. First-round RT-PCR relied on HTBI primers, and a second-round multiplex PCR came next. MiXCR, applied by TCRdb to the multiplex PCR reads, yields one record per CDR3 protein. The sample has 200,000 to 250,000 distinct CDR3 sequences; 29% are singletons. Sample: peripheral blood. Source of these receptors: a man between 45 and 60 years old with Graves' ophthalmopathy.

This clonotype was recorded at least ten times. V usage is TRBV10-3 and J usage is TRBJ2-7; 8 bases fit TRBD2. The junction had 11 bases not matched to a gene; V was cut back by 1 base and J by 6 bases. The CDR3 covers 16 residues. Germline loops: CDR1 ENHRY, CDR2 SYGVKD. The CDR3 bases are TGTGCCATCAGTGAGTATCAGCGGGAGAGGCCCGTCGAGCAGTACTTC. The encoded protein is CAISEYQRERPVEQYF.

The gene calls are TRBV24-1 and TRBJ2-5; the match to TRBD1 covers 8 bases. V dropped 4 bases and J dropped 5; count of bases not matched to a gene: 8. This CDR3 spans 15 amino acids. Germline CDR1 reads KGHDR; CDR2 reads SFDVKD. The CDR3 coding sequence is TGTGCCACCAGTGACGCGACAGGGGTGGAGGAGACCCAGTACTTC. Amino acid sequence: CATSDATGVEETQYF.

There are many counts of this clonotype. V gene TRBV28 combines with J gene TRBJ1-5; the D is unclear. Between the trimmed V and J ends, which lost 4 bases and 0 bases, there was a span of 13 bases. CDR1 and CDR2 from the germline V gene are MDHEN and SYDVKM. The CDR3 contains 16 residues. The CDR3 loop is CASSSTDGYSNQPQHF. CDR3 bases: TGTGCCAGCAGTTCCACAGATGGATATAGCAATCAGCCCCAGCATTTT.

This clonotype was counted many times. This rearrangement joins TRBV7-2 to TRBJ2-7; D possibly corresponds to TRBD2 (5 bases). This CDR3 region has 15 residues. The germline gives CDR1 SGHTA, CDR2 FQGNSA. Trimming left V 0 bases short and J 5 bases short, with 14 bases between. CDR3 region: CASSLAEDLFNEQYF. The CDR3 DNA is TGTGCCAGCAGCTTAGCGGAGGACTTATTCAACGAGCAGTACTTC.

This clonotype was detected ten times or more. In nucleotides, the CDR3 is TGTGCCAGCAGACGCGGGACAGTGAAAGAGACCCAGTACTTC. Protein sequence: CASRRGTVKETQYF. The genes are TRBV6-2 or TRBV6-3 and TRBJ2-5; D might be TRBD1 (7 bases). V lost 6 bases and J lost 3, with 14 bases in between. The CDR3 covers 14 residues. The germline CDR1 and CDR2 sequences are MNHEY and SVGEGT.

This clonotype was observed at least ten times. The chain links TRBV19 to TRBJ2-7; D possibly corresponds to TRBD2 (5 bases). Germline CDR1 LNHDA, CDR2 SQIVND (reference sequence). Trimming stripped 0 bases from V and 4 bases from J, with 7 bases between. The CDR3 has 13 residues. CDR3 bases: TGTGCCAGTAGTATAGATCGGGAATACGAGCAGTACTTC. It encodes CASSIDREYEQYF.

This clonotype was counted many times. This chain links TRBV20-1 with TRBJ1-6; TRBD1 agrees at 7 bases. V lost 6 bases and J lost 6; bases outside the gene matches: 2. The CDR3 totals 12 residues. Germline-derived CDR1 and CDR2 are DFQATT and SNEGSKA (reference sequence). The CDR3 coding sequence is TGCAGTGCACGGGACAGTAATTCACCCCTCCACTTT. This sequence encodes CSARDSNSPLHF.

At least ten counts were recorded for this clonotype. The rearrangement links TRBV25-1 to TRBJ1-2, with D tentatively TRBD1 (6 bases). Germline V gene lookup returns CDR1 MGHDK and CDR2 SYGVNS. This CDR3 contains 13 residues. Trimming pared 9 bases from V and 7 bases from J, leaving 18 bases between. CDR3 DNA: TGTGCCAGTCAGACAGGCACGGGGGGTGGCTACACCTTC. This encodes CASQTGTGGGYTF.

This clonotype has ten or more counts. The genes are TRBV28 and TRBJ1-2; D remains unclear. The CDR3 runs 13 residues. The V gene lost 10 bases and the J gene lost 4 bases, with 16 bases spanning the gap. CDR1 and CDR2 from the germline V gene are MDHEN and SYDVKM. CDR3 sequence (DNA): TGTGCCACCCGGTGGGCCCCTTCCTATGGCTACACCTTC. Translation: CATRWAPSYGYTF.

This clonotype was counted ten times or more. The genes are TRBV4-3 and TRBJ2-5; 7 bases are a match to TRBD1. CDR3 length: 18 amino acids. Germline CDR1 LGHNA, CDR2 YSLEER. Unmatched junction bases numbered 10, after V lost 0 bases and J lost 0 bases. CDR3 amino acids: CASSQDRQGHLYQETQYF. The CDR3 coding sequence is TGCGCCAGCAGCCAAGATCGACAGGGACACTTGTACCAAGAGACCCAGTACTTC.